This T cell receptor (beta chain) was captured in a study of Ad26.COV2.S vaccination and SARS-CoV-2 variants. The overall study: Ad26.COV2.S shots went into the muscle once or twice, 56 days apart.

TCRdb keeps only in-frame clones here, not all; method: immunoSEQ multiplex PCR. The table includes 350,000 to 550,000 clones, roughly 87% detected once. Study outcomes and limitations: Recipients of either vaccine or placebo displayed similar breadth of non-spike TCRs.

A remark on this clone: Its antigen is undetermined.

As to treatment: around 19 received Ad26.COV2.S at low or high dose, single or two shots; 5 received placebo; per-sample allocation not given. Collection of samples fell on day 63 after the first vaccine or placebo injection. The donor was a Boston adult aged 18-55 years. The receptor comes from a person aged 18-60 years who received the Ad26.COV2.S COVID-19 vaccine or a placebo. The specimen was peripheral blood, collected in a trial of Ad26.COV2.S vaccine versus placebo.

This CDR3 is CASSLWWDTNQPQHF. The CDR3 DNA reads TGTGCCAGCAGCTTATGGTGGGACACCAATCAGCCCCAGCATTTT. The chain couples TRBV7-2 to TRBJ1-5; perhaps TRBD1 as D (6 bases). Germline CDR1 is SGHTA and CDR2 is FQGNSA. The CDR3 extends over 15 amino acids. V shed 2 bases and J shed 3 bases, with 11 bases lying between them.